These 6 T cell receptor beta chains originate from one sample sequenced in a study of T-cell reconstitution after alpha-beta-depleted transplantation in children. Unique molecular identifiers were used in preparing the TCRbeta library. TCRdb re-called the PCR reads with MiXCR, one entry per CDR3 protein. This table has approximately 980,000 distinct CDR3 sequences, under 30% appearing once. Sequences were derived from PBMCs, mostly from graft donor cells, sampled 360 days after TCRalphabeta/CD19-depleted stem cell transplant. The receptors originated from a boy in the first two years of life who had a stem cell transplant for SCID, so the T cells may come from the graft donor.

The chain joins TRBV5-1 to TRBJ2-2; no reliable D call. Trimming removed 0 bases from V and 3 bases from J, with 9 bases in between. Germline CDR1 is SGHRS and CDR2 is YFSETQ. CDR3 length: 15 amino acids. The CDR3 spells CASSLETSHTGELFF. In DNA form, the CDR3 reads TGCGCCAGCAGCTTGGAGACCTCTCACACCGGGGAGCTGTTTTTT.

The genes are TRBV25-1 and TRBJ2-2; D is possibly TRBD2 (5 bases). The V gene lost 7 bases and the J gene lost 1 base, with 16 bases spanning the gap. CDR1 MGHDK and CDR2 SYGVNS come from the germline V gene. This CDR3 has 16 residues. The CDR3 loop is CASKSTAGKNTGELFF. DNA of the CDR3: TGTGCCAGCAAATCGACCGCCGGGAAGAACACCGGGGAGCTGTTTTTT.

The V call is TRBV5-1, the J call TRBJ1-4; 9 nucleotides match TRBD1. Germline trimming cut 0 bases from V and 3 bases from J; bases unmatched to any gene: 0. Germline assignment: CDR1 SGHRS and CDR2 YFSETQ. The CDR3 sequence is 15 residues long. The CDR3 coding sequence is TGCGCCAGCAGCTTGGGGACAGGGGCTAATGAAAAACTGTTTTTT. Translating it yields CASSLGTGANEKLFF.

This chain joins TRBV15 and TRBJ1-5; TRBD1 might be the D (5 bases). The CDR3 consists of 19 residues. CDR1 and CDR2 (germline): LNHNV, YYDKDF (reference sequence). Trimming stripped 0 bases from V and 3 bases from J, with 21 bases between. CDR3 loop: CATSRDLTAGQVANQPQHF. CDR3 coding DNA: TGTGCCACCAGCAGAGATTTAACGGCGGGGCAGGTCGCCAATCAGCCCCAGCATTTT.

The CDR3 loop is CATSSQGPTDTQYF. In DNA form, the CDR3 reads TGTGCCACCAGCAGCCAGGGGCCCACAGATACGCAGTATTTT. The chain recombines TRBV15 with TRBJ2-3, with TRBD1 as a possible D gene (6 bases). The CDR3 has 14 residues. Trimming removed 3 bases at V and 2 bases at J, with 9 bases between. From germline, CDR1 is LNHNV and CDR2 YYDKDF (reference sequence). Combining the CDR3 with reference TRBV15 and TRBJ2-3 gives the whole variable domain DAMVIQNPRYQVTQFGKPVTLSCSQTLNHNVMYWYQQKSSQAPKLLFHYYDKDFNNEADTPDNFQSRRPNTSFCFLDIRSPGLGDTAMYLCATSSQGPTDTQYFGPGTRLTVL.

V and J are TRBV6-2 or TRBV6-3 and TRBJ2-7; D may be TRBD2 (6 bases). This CDR3 is 15 amino acids long. Trimming left V 2 bases short and J 0 bases short, with 11 bases between. CDR1 and CDR2 from the germline V gene are MNHEY and SVGEGT. DNA of the CDR3: TGTGCCAGCAGTTACGGGGGGACCAGCTCCTACGAGCAGTACTTC. It translates to CASSYGGTSSYEQYF.